The 31 T cell receptor beta chains in this list originate from one sample, sequenced in a study of neurological immune-mediated disorders. TCRdb reprocessed the 5' RACE reads with MiXCR, giving one entry per CDR3 protein. The data contain 28,000 or so distinct CDR3 sequences, roughly 21% of them singletons. Sequenced input: PBMCs. Receptors were obtained from a woman in her sixties or seventies in good health.

This chain links TRBV5-1 with TRBJ2-3, with D maybe TRBD1 (6 bases). The CDR3 covers 15 residues. Trimming cost V 0 bases and J 0 bases, with 8 bases left between them. The germline V gene has CDR1 SGHRS and CDR2 YFSETQ. Here the CDR3 reads CASSLEDSSTDTQYF. CDR3 DNA: TGCGCCAGCAGCTTGGAGGACAGCAGCACAGATACGCAGTATTTT.

This clonotype was seen a few times. This chain joins TRBV11-2 and TRBJ2-7; D remains ambiguous. Between the trimmed V and J ends, which lost 5 bases and 2 bases, there was a span of 7 bases. CDR1 and CDR2 from the germline V gene are SGHAT and FQNNGV. This CDR3 contains 12 residues. The CDR3 coding sequence is TGTGCCAGCAGCGAGCCTGCCTACGAGCAGTACTTC. The encoded protein is CASSEPAYEQYF.

The chain is built from TRBV3-1 and TRBJ1-1, with TRBD1 as a possible D gene (5 bases). Trimming took off 8 bases at V and 3 bases at J, with 10 bases between the two ends. Germline-derived CDR1 and CDR2 are LGHDT and YNNKEL (reference sequence). CDR3 length: 12 amino acids. CDR3: CASRRGDTEAFF. In nucleotides, the CDR3 is TGTGCCAGCCGGCGGGGGGACACTGAAGCTTTCTTT.

The rearrangement links TRBV16 to TRBJ1-2; 7 bases line up with TRBD1. Germline trimming cut 2 bases from V and 5 bases from J; bases unmatched to any gene: 11. The germline V gene has CDR1 KGHSY and CDR2 FQNENV. This CDR3 comprises 16 residues. The CDR3 region is CASSQKGAQNLYGYTF. CDR3 DNA: TGTGCCAGCAGCCAAAAGGGGGCCCAGAACCTATATGGCTACACCTTC. The entire variable domain, with the rest obtained from reference TRBV16 and TRBJ1-2, is as follows: GEEVAQTPKHLVRGEGQKAKLYCAPIKGHSYVFWYQQVLKNEFKFLISFQNENVFDETGMPKERFSAKCLPNSPCSLEIQATKLEDSAVYFCASSQKGAQNLYGYTFGSGTRLTVV.

The genes are TRBV11-2 and TRBJ1-6; possible D gene TRBD1, 5 bases. CDR1 is SGHAT and CDR2 is FQNNGV in the germline V gene. This CDR3 comprises 13 residues. V lost 5 bases, J lost 9 bases, and 11 bases lay in between. DNA of the CDR3: TGTGCCAGCAGCCAAACGGGGGTTTCACCCCTCCACTTT. Translated: CASSQTGVSPLHF.

This clonotype was picked up many times. The rearrangement joins TRBV15 to TRBJ2-1, with 11 bases identical to TRBD2. The length of the CDR3 is 17 residues. V shed 3 bases, J shed 6 bases, and the junction held 10 bases outside the gene matches. The germline gives CDR1 LNHNV, CDR2 YYDKDF (reference sequence). The DNA of the CDR3 is TGTGCCACCAGCAGCTACATTAGCGGGGGGGCTGTCAATGAGCAGTTCTTC. Translating it yields CATSSYISGGAVNEQFF. Combining the CDR3 with reference TRBV15 and TRBJ2-1 gives the whole variable domain DAMVIQNPRYQVTQFGKPVTLSCSQTLNHNVMYWYQQKSSQAPKLLFHYYDKDFNNEADTPDNFQSRRPNTSFCFLDIRSPGLGDTAMYLCATSSYISGGAVNEQFFGPGTRLTVL.

This sequence joins TRBV27 and TRBJ1-1, with 9 bases identical to TRBD1. Looked up from germline, CDR1 is MNHEY and CDR2 is SMNVEV (reference sequence). The CDR3 has 14 residues. The V and J ends lost 7 bases and 4 bases, in that order; junction bases with no gene match: 7. The CDR3 DNA sequence: TGTGCCAGCACCTCCCCGGGACAGGGCACTGAAGCTTTCTTT. Translation: CASTSPGQGTEAFF.

This chain uses TRBV20-1 with TRBJ2-2; 12 bases are shared with TRBD2. The ends lost 3 bases at V and 0 bases at J; junction bases unmatched: 8. CDR1 and CDR2 from the germline V gene are DFQATT and SNEGSKA (reference sequence). The CDR3 is 18 residues long. The CDR3 reads CSASPRTSGIPNTGELFF. The CDR3 nucleotides read TGCAGTGCTAGTCCACGGACTAGCGGGATACCGAACACCGGGGAGCTGTTTTTT.

The sample holds many counts of this clonotype. The chain combines TRBV5-1 with TRBJ2-3, with 8 positions matching TRBD1. J lost 4 bases, V lost 5 bases, and 3 bases had no gene match. CDR3 length equals 13 residues. The germline V gene encodes CDR1 SGHRS and CDR2 YFSETQ. The CDR3 region has the DNA TGCGCCAGCAGGCAGACAGGGGCAGATACGCAGTATTTT. Translated, it gives CASRQTGADTQYF.

This sequence joins TRBV5-1 and TRBJ2-3; D is perhaps TRBD2 (6 bases). This CDR3 comprises 14 residues. CDR1 and CDR2 from the germline V gene are SGHRS and YFSETQ. Trimming cost V 4 bases and J 15 bases, with 24 bases left between them. CDR3 sequence (DNA): TGCGCCAGCAGCCGGGACGTGGGGGGAGATACTCATTATTTT. This translates into CASSRDVGGDTHYF.

The count of this clonotype is one. The V and J genes are TRBV4-2 and TRBJ2-3; tentatively, D is TRBD1 or TRBD2 (5 bases each). The CDR3 extends over 15 amino acids. V lost 4 bases and J 1 base, leaving 12 bases between the germline ends. Germline V CDR1 and CDR2: LGHNA, YNFKEQ. The CDR3 loop reads CASSPGPTGTDTQYF. DNA of the CDR3: TGTGCCAGCAGCCCGGGACCAACAGGCACAGATACGCAGTATTTT.

The table lists this clonotype with many counts. The rearrangement links TRBV6-5 to TRBJ1-1, with TRBD1 identical over 10 bases. The CDR3 sequence is 14 residues long. Germline V gene data show CDR1 as MNHEY and CDR2 as SVGAGI. Losses at the gene ends were 4 bases for V and 5 bases for J; bases not matched to a gene: 4. The CDR3 sequence is CASSLGQGVTEAFF. In DNA form, the CDR3 reads TGTGCCAGCAGTTTAGGACAGGGGGTAACTGAAGCTTTCTTT.

This clonotype was counted many times. This sequence joins TRBV2 and TRBJ2-3, with TRBD2 matching 8 bases. The germline V gene has CDR1 SNHLY and CDR2 FYNNEI. Trimming removed 6 bases from V and 6 bases from J; junction bases left unmatched: 2. This CDR3 is 12 amino acids long. In nucleotides, the CDR3 is TGTGCCAGCAGACGGGAGGGGGATACGCAGTATTTT. It yields the protein CASRREGDTQYF.

The table lists this clonotype with many counts. This rearrangement joins TRBV18 to TRBJ1-5; D is unclear. Trimming removed 0 bases at V and 9 bases at J, with 15 bases between. CDR1 and CDR2 (germline): KGHSH, LQKENI. This CDR3 spans 15 amino acids. The CDR3 reads CASSPPDGVQSPQHF. The CDR3 nucleotides read TGTGCCAGCTCACCACCGGACGGGGTCCAGTCGCCCCAGCATTTT.

This clonotype was counted ten times or more. The J gene is TRBJ2-7, the V gene TRBV5-1, with 9 bases identical to TRBD2. The V segment lost 2 bases and the J segment 2 bases; nucleotides outside the gene matches: 5. Germline loops: CDR1 SGHRS, CDR2 YFSETQ. The CDR3 extends over 15 amino acids. Here the CDR3 reads CASSFLAGAAYEQYF. In DNA form, the CDR3 reads TGCGCCAGCAGCTTCTTAGCGGGGGCGGCCTACGAGCAGTACTTC.

This clonotype is classed as medium-sized. This chain joins TRBV2 and TRBJ1-5; D uncertain. V lost 2 bases to trimming and J lost 7 bases, with 9 bases between them. The germline V gene has CDR1 SNHLY and CDR2 FYNNEI. This CDR3 contains 13 residues. The CDR3 nucleotides read TGTGCCAGCAGTGAAAGGGAAAACCAGCCCCAGCATTTT. Protein sequence: CASSERENQPQHF.

This clonotype is classed as medium-sized. V gene TRBV4-2 combines with J gene TRBJ2-1; 7 bases line up with TRBD2. The CDR3 has 16 amino acids. Germline lookup yields CDR1 LGHNA and CDR2 YNFKEQ. Losses at the gene ends were 1 base for V and 7 bases for J; bases not matched to a gene: 10. The CDR3: CASSQAEGLGRNEQFF. For the CDR3, the DNA is TGTGCCAGCAGCCAAGCGGAAGGACTAGGTAGAAATGAGCAGTTCTTC.

This clonotype was recorded many times. Relative to the germline gene, one junction end is altered; a read error may explain this. The J gene is TRBJ1-2, the V gene TRBV15; no definite D call. Germline CDR1 reads LNHNV; CDR2 reads YYDKDF (reference sequence). The CDR3 loop spans 11 amino acids. The CDR3 nucleotides are TGTGCCACCAGCAGATCAGGACGAACGGCCTTC. This gives the protein CATSRSGRTAF.

This clonotype was picked up many times. This chain connects TRBV14 to TRBJ1-1; D is possibly TRBD1 (6 bases). V dropped 4 bases and J dropped 6 bases, with 21 bases sitting between them. CDR1 is SGHDN and CDR2 is FVKESK in the germline V gene. The CDR3 has 16 residues. The CDR3 nucleotides read TGTGCCAGCAGCCGCTCCGGGACACAACCTCTCGCTGAAGCTTTCTTT. This sequence encodes CASSRSGTQPLAEAFF.

This chain links TRBV12-3 or TRBV12-4 with TRBJ1-5, with no clear D. The CDR3 extends over 14 amino acids. V lost 1 base and J lost 1, with 5 bases in between. CDR3 residues: CASSLVGSNQPQHF. The CDR3 DNA reads TGTGCCAGCAGTTTAGTCGGGAGCAATCAGCCCCAGCATTTT.

The rearrangement uses TRBV27 and TRBJ2-3; no clear D. V lost 2 bases and J lost 2, with 5 bases in between. The CDR3 contains 13 residues. Germline V gives CDR1 MNHEY, CDR2 SMNVEV (reference sequence). The CDR3 DNA reads TGTGCCAGCAGTTTACAGGCCACAGATACGCAGTATTTT. The encoded protein is CASSLQATDTQYF.

This clonotype was counted ten times or more. CDR3 in amino acids: CSAPTSGTLNYNEQFF. CDR3 nucleotides: TGCAGTGCACCGACTAGCGGGACCCTCAACTACAATGAGCAGTTCTTC. The chain has TRBV20-1 and TRBJ2-1; 11 bases align to TRBD2. The V and J ends lost 6 bases and 3 bases, in that order; junction bases with no gene match: 10. The CDR3 is 16 residues long. CDR1 and CDR2 from the germline V gene are DFQATT and SNEGSKA (reference sequence).

The chain employs TRBV10-3 and TRBJ1-4; a possible D gene is TRBD1 (6 bases). The CDR3 spans 12 residues. Germline V gene data show CDR1 as ENHRY and CDR2 as SYGVKD. With 3 bases removed from V and 12 bases from J, the gap between germline ends came to 11 bases. The CDR3 sequence: CAISENQGQLFF. The CDR3, as DNA: TGTGCCATCAGTGAAAATCAGGGGCAACTGTTTTTT.

This clonotype was found many times. CDR3 DNA sequence: TGCAGTGCTTTCCCCTATGGGATGAGTAAGAAGACCCAGTACTTC. Amino acid sequence: CSAFPYGMSKKTQYF. J is TRBJ2-5 and V is TRBV20-1; D is undetermined. V lost 5 bases, J lost 6 bases, and 22 bases lay in between. Germline values: CDR1 DFQATT, CDR2 SNEGSKA (reference sequence). This CDR3 contains 15 residues.

This clonotype was counted many times. The CDR3 protein is CASSLGGTIQETQYF. Here the CDR3 DNA reads TGTGCCAGCAGCTTAGGGGGTACGATCCAAGAGACCCAGTACTTC. The V call is TRBV7-2, the J call TRBJ2-5; D uncertain. The CDR3 covers 15 residues. Germline V CDR1 and CDR2: SGHTA, FQGNSA. The V and J ends lost 1 base and 1 base respectively, with 10 bases between them.

This clonotype occurred many times. CDR3 coding DNA: TGCGCCAGCAGCCTGACAGGGGACACCGGGGAGCTGTTTTTT. The encoded protein is CASSLTGDTGELFF. The chain links TRBV5-1 to TRBJ2-2; 8 nucleotides agree with TRBD1. The trim removed 4 bases at V and 3 bases at J, leaving 2 bases unmatched. Germline CDR1 and CDR2: SGHRS and YFSETQ. This CDR3 contains 14 residues.

This clonotype came up many times. V and J are TRBV5-1 and TRBJ2-2; the D is unclear. This CDR3 comprises 16 residues. V lost 3 bases and J 5 bases, leaving 17 bases between the germline ends. Germline CDR1 and CDR2: SGHRS and YFSETQ. The CDR3 bases are TGCGCCAGCAGCTCATCTCCCCGGGCCACAACCGGGGAGCTGTTTTTT. Translation: CASSSSPRATTGELFF.

This clonotype has ten or more counts. The chain has TRBV4-3 and TRBJ2-1; 10 bases align to TRBD2. V trimming: 2 bases; J trimming: 5 bases; junction bases outside the gene matches: 12. CDR3 length: 18 residues. Germline V CDR1 and CDR2: LGHNA, YSLEER. The CDR3 coding sequence is TGCGCCAGCAGCCAAAATGGGGCTAGCGGGAGTTACCACAATGAGCAGTTCTTC. This translates into CASSQNGASGSYHNEQFF.

This clonotype was observed many times. V gene TRBV20-1 combines with J gene TRBJ1-5; D is unclear. Germline assignment: CDR1 DFQATT and CDR2 SNEGSKA (reference sequence). The V end was cut by 0 bases, the J end by 9 bases, with 15 bases between. The CDR3 length is 14 residues. CDR3 sequence: CSARDGIFGGPQHF. The CDR3 DNA reads as TGCAGTGCTAGAGATGGAATCTTTGGTGGGCCCCAGCATTTT.

The chain employs TRBV3-1 and TRBJ2-7, with a possible D match to TRBD2 (6 bases). Looked up from germline, CDR1 is LGHDT and CDR2 is YNNKEL (reference sequence). The CDR3 totals 13 residues. Trimming shortened V by 8 bases and J by 7 bases, and 18 bases separated the two germline ends. As DNA, the CDR3 is TGTGCCAGCGCCCCTGCAGGGACTGAAGAGCAGTACTTC. It yields the protein CASAPAGTEEQYF.

This clonotype is deemed medium-sized. The rearrangement links TRBV5-1 to TRBJ1-1; D is undetermined. In germline, CDR1 is SGHRS, CDR2 YFSETQ. The V gene lost 2 bases and the J gene lost 1 base, with 6 bases spanning the gap. There are 13 residues in the CDR3. The CDR3 loop is CASSLTSNTEAFF. Written as DNA, the CDR3 is TGCGCCAGCAGCTTAACCTCGAACACTGAAGCTTTCTTT.